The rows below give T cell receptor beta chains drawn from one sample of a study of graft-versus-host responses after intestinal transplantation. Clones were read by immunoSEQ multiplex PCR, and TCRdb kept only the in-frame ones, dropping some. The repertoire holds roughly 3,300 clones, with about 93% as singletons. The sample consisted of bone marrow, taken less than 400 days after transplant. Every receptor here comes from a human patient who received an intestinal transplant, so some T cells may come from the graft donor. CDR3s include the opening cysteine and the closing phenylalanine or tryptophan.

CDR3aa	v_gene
CASTTPQGRAYEQYF	TRBV10-2
CASSNQETQYF	TRBV18
CASSESRGGTGELFF	TRBV2
CAISPGTSGSDTQYF	TRBV10-3
CASSLDGTGGEKLFF	TRBV28
CPGRVPRKQQSRANVLTF	TRBV22-1
CASSLIPRGTSEAFF	TRBV5-8
CASRPPGQFHEQYF	TRBV28
CASTSSGRAYEQYF	TRBV6-5
CASSPGGQGRNQPQHF	TRBV28
CSVEGGSGANVLTF	TRBV29-1
CASSVGKQNTGELFF	TRBV9
CASSLGGTGVHEQYF	TRBV5-1
CAIRGHLEETQYF	TRBV10-3
CASSEGLAASYEQYF	TRBV9
CASSGPPAQGWTDTQYF	TRBV2
CASSYSGSNQETQYF	TRBV6-5
CASSRAQARPDTQYF	TRBV4-1
CASSLELSGGSYEQYF	TRBV5-1
CASSDGTGGPDTQYF	TRBV6-4
CASSYDSGYGYTF	TRBV6-5
CASSTTGSTEAFF	TRBV4-1
CASSVRGQGGTDTQYF	TRBV6-1
CASSYPGLAGEQYF	TRBV6-6
CASRPDSVSYEQYF	TRBV6-5
CASSFGGSWGTDTQYF	TRBV11-1
CASSLAGDGSNQPQHF	TRBV7-8
CASSEMGAPGETQYF	TRBV13
CGITDKITQSRANVLTF	TRBV8-2
CASSLSMGQGAYEQYF	TRBV5-4
CASSLAAGGKNNEQFF	TRBV5-7
CASRTGVEPAEQYF	TRBV6-1
CASSQVGVLQPQHF	TRBV4-3
CASSFNGGGEKLFF	TRBV7-2
CASNRGYTDTQYF	TRBV6-1
CASSQDTSNQPQHF	TRBV7-3
CASSLQTNTEAFF	TRBV27
CASSQDGLALAKNIQYF	TRBV4-2
CATSKGRDDLSYEQYF	TRBV15
CASTPFKGSYNEQFF	TRBV28
CASTLSATSDTQYF	TRBV7-7
CASSLRARETQYF	TRBV28
CASSDGTNEKLFF	TRBV6-4
CASSHTKDGSYEQYF	TRBV28
CASGGQGGDEKLFF	TRBV6-5
CASKEREGSEQFF	TRBV2
CASSYRLAGSYEQYF	TRBV6-5
CASTRSGGGSTEAFF	TRBV2
CARSCVMVRKTYGYTF	TRBV5-3
CASRGLGGYTF	TRBV27
CSVDNLASSSYEQYF	TRBV29-1
CASSWGGANQPQHF	TRBV28
CASSDSAGGSGEQFF	TRBV6-4
CASSLTGINYGYTF	TRBV27